The sample holds a few counts of the clone carrying this T cell receptor beta chain. Germline lookup yields CDR1 SQVTM and CDR2 ANQGSEA. The V gene end was trimmed by 6 bases and the J gene end by 6 bases; junction bases not matched to a gene: 7. The CDR3 is 13 residues long. This record belongs to a study of CD8 T cells in ankylosing spondylitis. From the 5' RACE reads, TCRdb called clonotypes with MiXCR, one entry per CDR3 protein. The data hold 300,000 to 400,000 distinct CDR3 sequences, with roughly 14% observed a single time. The source is a male donor with ankylosing spondylitis or in good health (not recorded which). Input material: blood, either unsorted or a sorted T cell fraction (not recorded which). The rearrangement joins TRBV29-1 to TRBJ2-1; 8 positions agree with TRBD2. CDR3 in amino acids: CSVSSGSINEQFF. As DNA, the CDR3 is TGCAGCGTCTCCAGCGGGAGTATCAATGAGCAGTTCTTC.